Below, 31 T cell receptor beta chains from the same sample are listed, as sequenced in a study of memory CD4+ T cells and cytomegalovirus serostatus (dated by TCRdb to 2018 to 2020). A FACSAria II was used to sort memory CD4+ T cells, defined as single viable CD3+CD4+CD8-CD45RO+ cells. Library preparation employed the immunoSEQ multiplex PCR assay. The table comes from immuneACCESS by way of TCRdb, which keeps in-frame sequences with V and J called. Part of the clones is missing from these tables; in studies checked, under half for an unresolved V gene and the rest for unknown reasons. The sample has 50,000 or so clones on record, 70% to 85% of them singletons. The biggest ten clones account for about 0.82% of the sample. The specimen sequenced was memory CD4+ T cells from blood. These receptors all come from an adult in good health and CMV-seronegative.

The chain is built from TRBV7-8 and TRBJ2-7; D might be TRBD2 (5 bases). The germline CDR1 and CDR2 sequences are SGHVS and FQNEAQ. Trimming shortened V by 1 base and J by 6 bases, and 16 bases separated the two germline ends. The length of the CDR3 is 15 residues. The CDR3 nucleotides read TGTGCCAGCAGCTTAGTCGCGGGCTCTAGTGGCGAGCAGTACTTC. This gives the protein CASSLVAGSSGEQYF.

The CDR3 DNA reads as TGTGCCAGCAGACGGACAGGGGGATTCACTGAAGCTTTCTTT. Translated, it gives CASRRTGGFTEAFF. The rearrangement uses TRBV27 and TRBJ1-1, with 10 bases that match TRBD1. The CDR3 is made up of 14 amino acids. Germline V gene data show CDR1 as MNHEY and CDR2 as SMNVEV (reference sequence). V was pared by 6 bases and J by 4 bases, with 5 bases of the junction left unmatched.

The gene calls are TRBV19 and TRBJ1-3, with D uncertain. This CDR3 has 16 amino acids. Germline CDR1 LNHDA, CDR2 SQIVND (reference sequence). Trimming took 3 bases from V and 2 from J, leaving 14 bases between them. CDR3 in amino acids: CASSISSRPPGNTIYF. The CDR3 region has the DNA TGTGCCAGTAGTATTAGTTCGAGGCCCCCTGGAAACACCATATATTTT.

The chain uses TRBV19 and TRBJ2-2; 9 nucleotides align to TRBD1. The germline gives CDR1 LNHDA, CDR2 SQIVND (reference sequence). V lost 7 bases to trimming and J lost 5 bases; unmatched junction nucleotides: 5. The CDR3 consists of 14 residues. The CDR3 coding sequence is TGTGCCAGTATGAGGACAGGGGATACCGGGGAGCTGTTTTTT. Residues: CASMRTGDTGELFF.

In its sample, this clone was seen once. The chain recombines TRBV5-1 with TRBJ1-2; 9 bases agree with TRBD1. CDR3 length: 16 residues. Germline V lookup: CDR1 SGHRS, CDR2 YFSETQ. The V segment lost 4 bases and the J segment 2 bases; nucleotides outside the gene matches: 9. Here the CDR3 reads CASSPDTDRGNYGYTF. CDR3 bases: TGCGCCAGCAGCCCTGATACGGACAGGGGAAACTATGGCTACACCTTC.

The rearrangement links TRBV18 to TRBJ2-1; D not certain. V was shortened by 6 bases and J by 4 bases, with 19 bases between the two germline ends. This CDR3 is built from 16 residues. Germline CDR1 reads KGHSH; CDR2 reads LQKENI. CDR3 amino acids: CASSYRPQNTYNEQFF. In nucleotides, the CDR3 is TGTGCCAGCTCCTACAGACCTCAAAACACTTACAATGAGCAGTTCTTC.

The gene calls are TRBV4-1 and TRBJ1-4, with 7 bases fitting TRBD1. CDR3 size: 16 residues. The germline V gene encodes CDR1 MGHRA and CDR2 YSYEKL. Trimming took 2 bases from V and 8 from J; bases not matched to a gene: 11. This CDR3 is CASSQQATGLREKLFF. As DNA, the CDR3 is TGCGCCAGCAGCCAACAAGCGACAGGGCTGAGGGAAAAACTGTTTTTT.

The genes are TRBV4-2 and TRBJ2-1; D is possibly TRBD2 (5 bases). This CDR3 region has 14 residues. V lost 0 bases and J lost 9, with 12 bases in between. Germline V gene data show CDR1 as LGHNA and CDR2 as YNFKEQ. DNA of the CDR3: TGTGCCAGCAGCCAAGACGCGCTAGCTAGTGAGCAGTTCTTC. This translates into CASSQDALASEQFF.

The chain is built from TRBV5-1 and TRBJ2-1; TRBD1 matches at 7 bases. V shed 0 bases and J 5 bases; nucleotides not matched to a gene: 5. CDR1 is SGHRS, CDR2 YFSETQ, per germline. The length of the CDR3 is 15 residues. The CDR3 protein is CASSLVVTGHNEQFF. The DNA of the CDR3 is TGCGCCAGCAGCTTGGTAGTGACAGGGCACAATGAGCAGTTCTTC.

Only a few counts were recorded for this clone. This chain uses TRBV7-6 with TRBJ2-1; 9 nucleotides align to TRBD2. This CDR3 spans 15 amino acids. Germline lookup yields CDR1 SGHVS and CDR2 FNYEAQ. Trimming at V came to 4 bases and at J to 4 bases, leaving 5 bases not matched to a gene. In DNA form, the CDR3 reads TGTGCCAGCAGCTCCGGTAGCGGGGGTTACAATGAGCAGTTCTTC. Amino acids: CASSSGSGGYNEQFF.

The chain couples TRBV5-1 to TRBJ2-7; perhaps TRBD2 as D (6 bases). The CDR3 spans 14 residues. Germline loops: CDR1 SGHRS, CDR2 YFSETQ. The V end lost 2 bases, the J end lost 0 bases, and 9 bases lay between the germline ends. The CDR3 sequence: CASSFDGSSYEQYF. The CDR3, as DNA: TGCGCCAGCAGCTTTGACGGGAGCTCCTACGAGCAGTACTTC. The full variable domain, with the rest looked up from reference TRBV5-1 and TRBJ2-7, is KAGVTQTPRYLIKTRGQQVTLSCSPISGHRSVSWYQQTPGQGLQFLFEYFSETQRNKGNFPGRFSGRQFSNSRSEMNVSTLELGDSALYLCASSFDGSSYEQYFGPGTRLTVT.

This clone was seen only once. The genes are TRBV6-1 and TRBJ1-6, with unresolved D. This CDR3 region has 12 residues. In germline, CDR1 is MNHNS, CDR2 SASEGT. Trimming took 10 bases from V and 7 from J, leaving 11 bases between them. CDR3 nucleotides: TGTGCCAACCGAAACGGAAATTCACCCCTCCACTTT. Residues: CANRNGNSPLHF.

V gene TRBV5-1 combines with J gene TRBJ2-1, with D tentatively TRBD2 (7 bases). There are 17 residues in the CDR3. Trimming removed 2 bases from V and 8 bases from J, with 23 bases in between. Looked up from germline, CDR1 is SGHRS and CDR2 is YFSETQ. The chain's CDR3 is CASSFRPAGAPGDEQFF. The CDR3 coding sequence is TGCGCCAGCAGCTTTAGACCGGCGGGGGCACCTGGGGATGAGCAGTTCTTC.

In its sample, this clone was seen once. The V call is TRBV7-8, the J call TRBJ1-2; D is possibly TRBD1 (5 bases). CDR3 length: 13 residues. Germline loops: CDR1 SGHVS, CDR2 FQNEAQ. V dropped 3 bases and J dropped 7 bases, with 12 bases sitting between them. This chain's CDR3 is CASSFTGFAGYTF. CDR3 sequence (DNA): TGTGCCAGCAGCTTTACAGGTTTCGCTGGCTACACCTTC.

The J gene is TRBJ1-1, the V gene TRBV11-3; weak D call: TRBD1 (5 bases). The length of the CDR3 is 13 residues. V gave up 3 bases and J gave up 5 bases, with 10 bases separating them. Germline lookup yields CDR1 SGHNT and CDR2 YENEEA. The CDR3 here is CASSFSAGTEAFF. The DNA of the CDR3 is TGTGCCAGCAGCTTTTCCGCAGGGACTGAAGCTTTCTTT. The whole variable domain, remainder taken from reference TRBV11-3 and TRBJ1-1, is EAGVVQSPRYKIIEKKQPVAFWCNPISGHNTLYWYLQNLGQGPELLIRYENEEAVDDSQLPKDRFSAERLKGVDSTLKIQPAELGDSAVYLCASSFSAGTEAFFGQGTRLTVV.

The J gene is TRBJ1-2, the V gene TRBV7-9; no clear D. The CDR3 contains 13 residues. Trimming shortened V by 5 bases and J by 2 bases, and 9 bases separated the two germline ends. CDR1 and CDR2 (germline): SEHNR, FQNEAQ (reference sequence). The CDR3 region is CASSPRGNYGYTF. The CDR3 region has the DNA TGTGCCAGCAGCCCCAGAGGGAACTATGGCTACACCTTC.

The chain combines TRBV27 with TRBJ2-7; 12 bases match TRBD2. Trimming removed 8 bases from V and 4 bases from J; junction bases left unmatched: 9. From germline, CDR1 is MNHEY and CDR2 SMNVEV (reference sequence). The CDR3 is made up of 15 amino acids. In DNA, the CDR3 is TGTGCCAGCGGCCTGACCGGACTAGCGGGATACGAGCAGTACTTC. Translating it yields CASGLTGLAGYEQYF.

This clone was seen a handful of times. This rearrangement joins TRBV6-1 to TRBJ1-3, with 8 bases that match TRBD1. Germline values: CDR1 MNHNS, CDR2 SASEGT. V trimming: 4 bases; J trimming: 7 bases; junction bases outside the gene matches: 6. This CDR3 region has 14 residues. CDR3 bases: TGTGCCAGCAGTGCATCCTGGACAGGGAACACCATATATTTT. Translation gives CASSASWTGNTIYF.

DNA of the CDR3: TGTGCCAGCAGCCCTCACGGGGGACGTTTATTGAACACTGAAGCTTTCTTT. It yields the protein CASSPHGGRLLNTEAFF. The rearrangement uses TRBV5-6 and TRBJ1-1; tentatively, D is TRBD1 (5 bases). V lost 4 bases and J lost 0, with 19 bases in between. From germline, CDR1 is SGHDT and CDR2 YYEEEE. CDR3 length: 17 amino acids.

This clone showed up just a few times. The gene calls are TRBV6-5 and TRBJ2-5; TRBD2 might be the D (5 bases). Germline V gene data show CDR1 as MNHEY and CDR2 as SVGAGI. The V and J ends lost 7 bases and 4 bases respectively, with 13 bases between them. The CDR3 is 13 residues long. DNA for the CDR3: TGTGCCAGCACCTCCGGAGGTTTAGAGACCCAGTACTTC. The encoded protein is CASTSGGLETQYF.

V gene TRBV10-3 combines with J gene TRBJ1-1; no reliable D call. Germline V CDR1 and CDR2: ENHRY, SYGVKD. The CDR3 runs 12 residues. Trimming left V 5 bases short and J 7 bases short, with 11 bases between. The CDR3 DNA is TGTGCCATCAGTACCCCAGAGAGTGAAGCTTTCTTT. This gives the protein CAISTPESEAFF.

This sequence joins TRBV6-5 and TRBJ2-2; 13 nucleotides match TRBD2. Germline CDR1 is MNHEY and CDR2 is SVGAGI. V lost 2 bases, J lost 5 bases, and 2 bases stayed unmatched. CDR3 length: 16 amino acids. CDR3 region: CASSYAGLAGTGELFF. Written as DNA, the CDR3 is TGTGCCAGCAGTTACGCGGGACTAGCGGGAACCGGGGAGCTGTTTTTT.

V is TRBV19 and J is TRBJ1-1; TRBD1 might be the D (6 bases). The CDR3 totals 13 residues. Between the trimmed V and J ends, which lost 4 bases and 9 bases, there was a span of 15 bases. CDR1 is LNHDA, CDR2 SQIVND, per germline (reference sequence). The CDR3 nucleotides read TGTGCCAGTAGTAAAAGCCCCGGGGGGCAAGCTTTCTTT. It codes for CASSKSPGGQAFF.

The CDR3 is CASSPSNSPGYTF. The CDR3, as DNA: TGTGCCAGCTCACCTTCGAACAGTCCTGGCTACACCTTC. The rearrangement links TRBV18 to TRBJ1-2; D is undetermined. V was cut by 3 bases and J by 7 bases, with 12 bases left in between. CDR3 length equals 13 residues. Germline lookup yields CDR1 KGHSH and CDR2 LQKENI.

A word on this clone: Different DNA sequences within this sample yield the same CDR3. The gene calls are TRBV7-2 and TRBJ2-5; D call uncertain. Trimming removed 2 bases at V and 2 bases at J, with 6 bases between. CDR3 length: 13 residues. Per the germline V gene, CDR1 is SGHTA and CDR2 is FQGNSA. DNA of the CDR3: TGTGCCAGCAGCTTACGGACGCAAGAGACCCAGTACTTC. It specifies CASSLRTQETQYF.

In nucleotides, the CDR3 is TGCAGCGTTGAAGGGCTGGGATACAATGAGCAGTTCTTC. Translating gives CSVEGLGYNEQFF. J is TRBJ2-1 and V is TRBV29-1; D is undetermined. V was trimmed by 1 base and J by 4 bases, leaving 8 bases between them. CDR1 SQVTM and CDR2 ANQGSEA come from the germline V gene. The CDR3 is made up of 13 amino acids.

The rearrangement joins TRBV6-5 to TRBJ1-1; possible D gene TRBD1, 5 bases. V shed 8 bases and J shed 4 bases, with 11 bases lying between them. CDR3 size: 12 residues. CDR1 and CDR2 from the germline V gene are MNHEY and SVGAGI. CDR3 coding DNA: TGTGCCAGCGGCGCAGGGTTCACTGAAGCTTTCTTT. Its protein product is CASGAGFTEAFF.

The chain uses TRBV5-4 and TRBJ1-1, with TRBD1 matching 7 bases. Germline CDR1 is SGHNT and CDR2 is YYREEE (reference sequence). The CDR3 is 15 amino acids. V was pared by 4 bases and J by 1 base, with 7 bases of the junction left unmatched. In nucleotides, the CDR3 is TGTGCCAGCAGCCCGGGGGGACAGTCGAACACTGAAGCTTTCTTT. Amino acid sequence: CASSPGGQSNTEAFF.

The J gene is TRBJ2-1, the V gene TRBV19; the D gene is possibly TRBD2 (7 bases). V gave up 8 bases and J gave up 9 bases, with 26 bases separating them. Germline loops: CDR1 LNHDA, CDR2 SQIVND (reference sequence). The CDR3 is 16 residues long. The CDR3 DNA is TGTGCCAGTTCCGCCGGTCGGGGCGGGGGACATTCTGAGCAGTTCTTC. This gives the protein CASSAGRGGGHSEQFF.

The chain recombines TRBV28 with TRBJ1-4, with TRBD1 identical over 8 bases. From germline, CDR1 is MDHEN and CDR2 SYDVKM. CDR3 length: 14 amino acids. V dropped 5 bases and J dropped 5; count of bases not matched to a gene: 4. The DNA of the CDR3 is TGTGCCAGCAGTCACAGGGGGAAAAATGAAAAACTGTTTTTT. It codes for CASSHRGKNEKLFF. Full variable domain (outside the CDR3, taken from reference TRBV28 and TRBJ1-4): DVKVTQSSRYLVKRTGEKVFLECVQDMDHENMFWYRQDPGLGLRLIYFSYDVKMKEKGDIPEGYSVSREKKERFSLILESASTNQTSMYLCASSHRGKNEKLFFGSGTQLSVL.

The genes are TRBV30 and TRBJ2-3, with 7 bases identical to TRBD1. CDR3 size: 13 residues. Germline V gene sequence: CDR1 GTSNPN, CDR2 SVGIG (reference sequence). V trimming: 4 bases; J trimming: 0 bases; junction bases outside the gene matches: 1. The CDR3 DNA is TGTGCCTGGAACAGGGGAAGCACAGATACGCAGTATTTT. This sequence encodes CAWNRGSTDTQYF.